One and the same sample provided the 8 T cell receptor beta chains below, sequenced in a study of blood T cells in healthy people across ages (dated by TCRdb to the mid-2010s). Library construction relied on 5' RACE. Sequencer: Illumina HiSeq 2500. A second PCR of about 6 to 12 cycles was run with a J-beta primer mix and a sample-barcoded 5' primer. TCRdb reprocessing: public reads trimmed at Q25 with fastp, clones called with MiXCR, in-frame beta chains kept. Identical CDR3 protein sequences are pooled into one entry, listed with their most common genes and DNA. A total of around 580,000 distinct CDR3 sequences appear in this sample, 40% to 55% of them only once. Jointly, the top ten make up about 26% of the sample. Sample: blood. The receptors come from a man older than 75 in good health.

The chain employs TRBV12-3 or TRBV12-4 and TRBJ1-5; D uncertain. This CDR3 has 12 amino acids. Trimming took off 8 bases at V and 4 bases at J, with 9 bases between the two ends. DNA of the CDR3: TGTGCCAGCGGGCGTCAAAATCAGCCCCAGCATTTT. This translates into CASGRQNQPQHF.

The V gene is TRBV4-3, the J gene TRBJ2-3, with TRBD1 matching 7 bases. Germline assignment: CDR1 LGHNA and CDR2 YSLEER. The CDR3 has 14 amino acids. V was pared by 2 bases and J by 5 bases, with 4 bases of the junction left unmatched. Written as DNA, the CDR3 is TGCGCCAGCAGCCAACTTACAGGGGAAGATACGCAGTATTTT. The encoded protein is CASSQLTGEDTQYF.

The chain joins TRBV2 to TRBJ2-1; TRBD1 might be the D (8 bases). This CDR3 has 13 residues. V lost 9 bases, J lost 9 bases, and 18 bases lay in between. The germline gives CDR1 SNHLY, CDR2 FYNNEI. The chain's CDR3 is CARTRTGRGEQFF. The DNA for the CDR3 is TGTGCCAGGACCCGGACAGGGAGGGGTGAGCAGTTCTTC.

This clonotype was detected a few times. V and J are TRBV7-2 and TRBJ2-1; 7 bases align to TRBD2. Germline-derived CDR1 and CDR2 are SGHTA and FQGNSA. This CDR3 has 15 amino acids. V was clipped by 5 bases and J by 8 bases; unmatched bases: 12. The CDR3 nucleotides are TGTGCCAGCAGCACACCTTTTGCAGGGAGGGATGAGCAGTTCTTC. Amino acids: CASSTPFAGRDEQFF.

Points on this clonotype: The junction departs from the called germline gene at one end, perhaps through a read error. This chain joins TRBV9 and TRBJ2-7, with D possibly matching TRBD2 (5 bases). From germline, CDR1 is SGDLS and CDR2 YYNGEE. The CDR3 spans 15 residues. CDR3 in DNA: TGTGCCAGTAGCGTAGAGCCTGGCGGTACCTACGAGCAGTACTTC. Amino acids: CASSVEPGGTYEQYF.

This clonotype was observed a few times. The V and J genes are TRBV6-6 and TRBJ2-1; D ambiguous. With the DNA end fitting TRBJ2-7 better, the J assignment may be wrong. Germline V lookup: CDR1 MNHNY, CDR2 SVGAGI (reference sequence). This CDR3 contains 15 residues. The CDR3: CASTIGDGAYNEQYF. DNA of the CDR3: TGTGCCAGCACCATAGGAGACGGAGCCTACAATGAGCAGTACTTC.

This clonotype was seen a handful of times. The chain is built from TRBV12-3 or TRBV12-4 and TRBJ2-3, with 8 bases matching TRBD1. The CDR3 sequence is 14 residues long. Trimming at V came to 5 bases and at J to 2 bases, leaving 3 bases not matched to a gene. CDR3 nucleotide sequence: TGTGCCAGCAGTCGGACAGGGATCACAGATACGCAGTATTTT. Amino acid sequence: CASSRTGITDTQYF.

The chain recombines TRBV7-2 with TRBJ2-3, with D unclear. V was trimmed by 7 bases and J by 0 bases, leaving 11 bases between them. Germline CDR1 reads SGHTA; CDR2 reads FQGNSA. The CDR3 contains 14 residues. CDR3 bases: TGTGCCAGCACCTGGTTAACTAGCACAGATACGCAGTATTTT. Encoded protein: CASTWLTSTDTQYF. Using reference TRBV7-2 and TRBJ2-3 for the parts outside the CDR3, the full variable domain is GAGVSQSPSNKVTEKGKDVELRCDPISGHTALYWYRQSLGQGLEFLIYFQGNSAPDKSGLPSDRFSAERTGGSVSTLTIQRTQQEDSAVYLCASTWLTSTDTQYFGPGTRLTVL.